The rows below give T cell receptor beta chains drawn from one sample of a study of T cells in Graves' hyperthyroidism and ophthalmopathy. TCRdb processed the multiplex PCR reads anew with MiXCR; each CDR3 protein has one entry. The data contain hundreds of thousands of distinct CDR3 sequences, approximately 23% of them singletons. The sequenced material came from blood. These receptor sequences come from a woman aged 70-85 years with Graves' ophthalmopathy. The CDR3 runs from the conserved cysteine through the conserved F or W. Each record gives: J gene, V gene, clone size, D gene, CDR3 DNA, CDR3 protein. D genes are given only for firm matches. Rows give clone size only sometimes, using once, few, many, or a class for an expanded clone.

J gene: TRBJ2-3; V gene: TRBV3-1; clone size: few; D gene: TRBD2; CDR3 DNA: TGTGCCAGCAGCCAAGGACTTCGACTAGCGGGGGTAGATACGCAGTATTTT; CDR3 protein: CASSQGLRLAGVDTQYF
J gene: TRBJ1-2; V gene: TRBV18; clone size: many; D gene: .; CDR3 DNA: TGTGCCAGCTCACGCGGGACACCCTATGGCTACACCTTC; CDR3 protein: CASSRGTPYGYTF
J gene: TRBJ2-3; V gene: TRBV6-1; clone size: many; D gene: TRBD1; CDR3 DNA: TGTGCCAGCGCAAGGCGGACAGGCCCAACGAGCACAGATCCGCAGTATTTT; CDR3 protein: CASARRTGPTSTDPQYF
J gene: TRBJ1-4; V gene: TRBV12-3/TRBV12-4; clone size: many; D gene: .; CDR3 DNA: TGTGCCAGCAGCCAGGGACACGCTAATGAAAAACTGTTTTTT; CDR3 protein: CASSQGHANEKLFF
J gene: TRBJ1-4; V gene: TRBV12-3/TRBV12-4; clone size: many; D gene: .; CDR3 DNA: TGTGCCAGCGGAGATGCGCCTAGAGAAAAACTGTTTTTT; CDR3 protein: CASGDAPREKLFF
J gene: TRBJ2-7; V gene: TRBV10-3; clone size: few; D gene: .; CDR3 DNA: TGTGCCATCTGCGATGGCGCGTCCTACGAGCAGTACTTC; CDR3 protein: CAICDGASYEQYF
J gene: TRBJ1-4; V gene: TRBV7-9; clone size: .; D gene: .; CDR3 DNA: TGTGCCAGCAGCTTAGGACAGGCAACTAATGAAAAACTGTTTTTT; CDR3 protein: CASSLGQATNEKLFF
J gene: TRBJ2-3; V gene: TRBV6-1; clone size: .; D gene: .; CDR3 DNA: TGTGCCAGCAGTGGTACCTCTGCGGGGAAGGGCCTTGTAGTTAGCACAGATACGCAGTATTTT; CDR3 protein: CASSGTSAGKGLVVSTDTQYF
J gene: TRBJ1-6; V gene: TRBV7-2; clone size: few; D gene: .; CDR3 DNA: TGTGCCAGCAGCTTAGGACAGGCGCGGTCACCCCTCCACTTT; CDR3 protein: CASSLGQARSPLHF
J gene: TRBJ2-5; V gene: TRBV7-9; clone size: few; D gene: .; CDR3 DNA: TGTGCCAGCAGCTCGTTGGGACTCCGAGGAGAGACCCAGTACTTC; CDR3 protein: CASSSLGLRGETQYF
J gene: TRBJ1-4; V gene: TRBV20-1; clone size: .; D gene: .; CDR3 DNA: TGCAGTGCTTCCAGTCGGGGGGGTGAAAAACTGTTTTTT; CDR3 protein: CSASSRGGEKLFF
J gene: TRBJ2-3; V gene: TRBV7-9; clone size: .; D gene: .; CDR3 DNA: TGTGCCAGCAGCTTAGGGACAGCCGGTCCAACGCAGTATTTT; CDR3 protein: CASSLGTAGPTQYF
J gene: TRBJ1-5; V gene: TRBV18; clone size: .; D gene: .; CDR3 DNA: TGTGCCAGCTCACCAGGAAACAATCAGCCCCAGCATTTT; CDR3 protein: CASSPGNNQPQHF
J gene: TRBJ2-1; V gene: TRBV24-1; clone size: few; D gene: TRBD2; CDR3 DNA: TGTGCCACCAGTGATCCCGGGAGGGCCCTAGACAATGAGCAGTTCTTC; CDR3 protein: CATSDPGRALDNEQFF
J gene: TRBJ2-5; V gene: TRBV7-9; clone size: few; D gene: TRBD1; CDR3 DNA: TGTGCCAGCAGCTACGGACAGGGCGGGAACAAAGAGACCCAGTACTTC; CDR3 protein: CASSYGQGGNKETQYF
J gene: TRBJ2-2; V gene: TRBV7-9; clone size: few; D gene: .; CDR3 DNA: TGTGCCAGCCCCCAGGAGGGGGCGTCGAACACCGGGGAGCTGTTTTTT; CDR3 protein: CASPQEGASNTGELFF
J gene: TRBJ2-2; V gene: TRBV9; clone size: .; D gene: .; CDR3 DNA: TGTGCCAGCAGCGTAGGGAACACCGGGGGGCTGTTTTTT; CDR3 protein: CASSVGNTGGLFF
J gene: TRBJ2-1; V gene: TRBV4-3; clone size: .; D gene: TRBD2; CDR3 DNA: TGCGCCAGCAGCCAAGGGGGCGGGAGGGCGAAGAACAATGAGCAGTTCTTC; CDR3 protein: CASSQGGGRAKNNEQFF
J gene: TRBJ1-1; V gene: TRBV9; clone size: once; D gene: TRBD1; CDR3 DNA: TGTGCCAGCAGCGTAGGGGCAAAAGCGACAGGGGACACTGAAGCTTTCTTT; CDR3 protein: CASSVGAKATGDTEAFF
J gene: TRBJ2-1; V gene: TRBV5-1; clone size: few; D gene: TRBD2; CDR3 DNA: TGCGCCAGCAGCTACTGGACTAGCGGGAGGGAGGGGACTGAGCAGTTCTTC; CDR3 protein: CASSYWTSGREGTEQFF
J gene: TRBJ2-5; V gene: TRBV28; clone size: few; D gene: .; CDR3 DNA: TGTGCCAGCAGTTCGGGGCAAGAGACCCAGTACTTC; CDR3 protein: CASSSGQETQYF
J gene: TRBJ1-6; V gene: TRBV6-1; clone size: .; D gene: TRBD1; CDR3 DNA: TGTGCCAGTTTTCTATCGAGGGGGCTCCGGGGTTCACCCCTCCACTTT; CDR3 protein: CASFLSRGLRGSPLHF
J gene: TRBJ2-3; V gene: TRBV20-1; clone size: .; D gene: .; CDR3 DNA: TGCAGTGCCCACGGGTCTAGCACAGATACGCAGTATTTT; CDR3 protein: CSAHGSSTDTQYF
J gene: TRBJ2-7; V gene: TRBV5-1; clone size: .; D gene: .; CDR3 DNA: TGCGCCAGCAGCTTGGCCAGCGTGGATGAGCAGTACTTC; CDR3 protein: CASSLASVDEQYF
J gene: TRBJ2-3; V gene: TRBV11-1; clone size: .; D gene: .; CDR3 DNA: TGTGCCAGCAGCGGATCATCGGATACGCAGTATTTT; CDR3 protein: CASSGSSDTQYF
J gene: TRBJ2-5; V gene: TRBV6-2/TRBV6-3; clone size: many; D gene: .; CDR3 DNA: TGTGCCAGCACGAGTTCCGGGGGGACAGGAGGGACCCAGTACTTC; CDR3 protein: CASTSSGGTGGTQYF
J gene: TRBJ2-4; V gene: TRBV3-1; clone size: .; D gene: TRBD1; CDR3 DNA: TGTGCCAGCAGCCTACTGGGACAGGGCCAAGACATTCAGTACTTC; CDR3 protein: CASSLLGQGQDIQYF
J gene: TRBJ2-4; V gene: TRBV6-6; clone size: few; D gene: TRBD1; CDR3 DNA: TGTGCCAGCAGTTACGGCTGGACAGGGGGCGCAGGGGACATTCAGTACTTC; CDR3 protein: CASSYGWTGGAGDIQYF
J gene: TRBJ2-1; V gene: TRBV7-7; clone size: .; D gene: TRBD1; CDR3 DNA: TGTGCTAGCAGCTTGGAGGACAGGGCTGAGCAGTTCTTC; CDR3 protein: CASSLEDRAEQFF
J gene: TRBJ1-5; V gene: TRBV30; clone size: few; D gene: TRBD1; CDR3 DNA: TGTGCCTGGGGACAGGGGTCCTCCAATCAGCCCCAGCATTTT; CDR3 protein: CAWGQGSSNQPQHF